This T cell receptor (beta chain) stems from a study of cytomegalovirus exposure and HLA in healthy donors. For this clone: Its antigen is unknown.

Vbeta (60) and Jbeta (13) primers were used in the PCR. TCRdb keeps only in-frame clones here, not all; method: immunoSEQ multiplex PCR. The table lists 80,000 to 90,000 clones, roughly 80% of them singletons. Study observations and caveats: It emerged from a later analysis that several of the most significant clusters appeared to be linked to common viral pathogens. For presence/absence analyses, sequencing depth was assumed to be roughly uniform across donors. In a later analysis, at a false discovery rate of 0.05, over 15,000 TCR beta sequences matched HLA alleles.

The sequenced sample was PBMCs. The receptor was isolated from a man aged 35 to 55 in good health and CMV-seronegative.

As DNA, the CDR3 is TGTGCCATCAGTCGGACAGGGGATCCTAACTATGGCTACACCTTC. It encodes CAISRTGDPNYGYTF. The V and J genes are TRBV10-3 and TRBJ1-2; TRBD1 aligns across 9 bases. The CDR3 spans 15 residues. V gave up 5 bases and J gave up 0 bases; unmatched junction bases: 4. From germline, CDR1 is ENHRY and CDR2 SYGVKD.